The 22 T cell receptor beta chains in this list originate from one sample, sequenced in a study of cytotoxic CD8 clonotypes in ibrutinib-treated CLL. Only in-frame clones appear in the TCRdb table, and some are missing; sequencing was by immunoSEQ multiplex PCR. The data show some 150,000 clones, 70% to 80% seen once. The sample was PBMCs, taken after 12 months of ibrutinib treatment. The receptors come from a human donor with chronic lymphocytic leukemia.

This clone was seen only once. The chain has TRBV2 and TRBJ2-7; tentatively, D is TRBD2 (6 bases). The CDR3 runs 13 residues. Looked up from germline, CDR1 is SNHLY and CDR2 is FYNNEI. V lost 8 bases to trimming and J lost 0 bases, with 11 bases between them. This chain's CDR3 is CASRRGGSYEQYF. The DNA for the CDR3 is TGTGCCAGCCGTCGGGGAGGCTCCTACGAGCAGTACTTC.

V is TRBV19 and J is TRBJ1-5; tentatively, D is TRBD1 (5 bases). Germline loops: CDR1 LNHDA, CDR2 SQIVND (reference sequence). The CDR3 has 12 amino acids. V shed 3 bases and J shed 9 bases, with 9 bases lying between them. Here the CDR3 reads CASSIQGLPQHF. CDR3 DNA sequence: TGTGCCAGTAGTATCCAGGGCCTGCCCCAGCATTTT.

The V and J genes are TRBV7-6 and TRBJ2-6; 10 bases are shared with TRBD2. Germline-derived CDR1 and CDR2 are SGHVS and FNYEAQ. The CDR3 has 16 residues. Trimming removed 2 bases from V and 2 bases from J; junction bases left unmatched: 0. CDR3: CASSLSGRAGANVLTF. The CDR3 nucleotides are TGTGCCAGCAGCTTAAGCGGGAGGGCTGGGGCCAACGTCCTGACTTTC.

This clone occurred a few times. This rearrangement joins TRBV30 to TRBJ2-7, with D possibly being TRBD1 or TRBD2 (6 bases each). Trimming cost V 7 bases and J 3 bases, with 16 bases left between them. The CDR3 runs to 13 residues. Germline V gene lookup returns CDR1 GTSNPN and CDR2 SVGIG (reference sequence). The CDR3 sequence: CASSRGDNYEQYF. CDR3 sequence (DNA): TGTGCCTCATCGAGGGGGGACAACTACGAGCAGTACTTC.

This sequence joins TRBV9 and TRBJ2-3; D not certain. Trimming pared 1 base from V and 0 bases from J, leaving 3 bases between. The CDR3 spans 13 residues. Per germline, CDR1 SGDLS and CDR2 YYNGEE. The CDR3: CASSVPSTDTQYF. The CDR3 region has the DNA TGTGCCAGCAGCGTACCGAGCACAGATACGCAGTATTTT.

V and J are TRBV7-3 and TRBJ2-2, with 14 nucleotides matching TRBD2. The CDR3 consists of 17 residues. V lost 4 bases to trimming and J lost 4 bases; unmatched junction nucleotides: 5. Germline CDR1 and CDR2: SGHTA and FQGTGA. The CDR3 DNA reads as TGTGCCAGCAGCTCGGGACTAGCGGGAGTGAGCACCGGGGAGCTGTTTTTT. Protein: CASSSGLAGVSTGELFF.

The chain is built from TRBV4-3 and TRBJ2-3, with D unresolved. The CDR3 has 14 residues. The V end was cut by 2 bases, the J end by 4 bases, with 10 bases between. Germline V gene lookup returns CDR1 LGHNA and CDR2 YSLEER. CDR3 amino acids: CASSQRVAADTQYF. The CDR3 nucleotides are TGCGCCAGCAGCCAACGCGTCGCCGCAGATACGCAGTATTTT.

The V and J genes are TRBV28 and TRBJ2-7; 7 bases fit TRBD1. The CDR3 has 13 amino acids. The germline V gene encodes CDR1 MDHEN and CDR2 SYDVKM. Trimming removed 7 bases from V and 5 bases from J; junction bases left unmatched: 8. DNA of the CDR3: TGTGCCAGCAACACAGGGGATCGTGACGAGCAGTACTTC. It encodes CASNTGDRDEQYF.

About this clone: Other DNA sequences in the sample encode the same CDR3. This sequence joins TRBV30 and TRBJ1-1; TRBD1 matches 8 bases. Looked up from germline, CDR1 is GTSNPN and CDR2 is SVGIG (reference sequence). The V segment lost 0 bases and the J segment 3 bases; nucleotides outside the gene matches: 0. This CDR3 is 13 amino acids long. In DNA, the CDR3 is TGTGCCTGGAGTGTACAGGGGGACACTGAAGCTTTCTTT. The encoded protein is CAWSVQGDTEAFF.

The DNA for the CDR3 is TGTGCCAGCAGTGCCAAGGGGCTAAATCAGCCCCAGCATTTT. Amino acid sequence: CASSAKGLNQPQHF. This sequence joins TRBV2 and TRBJ1-5; D is possibly TRBD1 (5 bases). CDR1 and CDR2 from the germline V gene are SNHLY and FYNNEI. The CDR3 runs to 14 residues. V dropped 4 bases and J dropped 4 bases, with 11 bases sitting between them.

The chain joins TRBV7-9 to TRBJ1-4; 9 nucleotides line up with TRBD1. Germline V lookup: CDR1 SEHNR, CDR2 FQNEAQ (reference sequence). The CDR3 runs to 15 residues. Trimming cost V 6 bases and J 6 bases; bases outside gene matches: 8. The CDR3 is CASRPTGGGYEKLFF. Written as DNA, the CDR3 is TGTGCCAGCAGGCCTACAGGGGGCGGTTATGAAAAACTGTTTTTT.

The genes are TRBV28 and TRBJ1-2, with a possible D match to TRBD1 (5 bases). The germline CDR1 and CDR2 sequences are MDHEN and SYDVKM. CDR3 length equals 12 residues. With 7 bases removed from V and 6 bases from J, the gap between germline ends came to 12 bases. DNA of the CDR3: TGTGCCAGCACCCCGTCAGGGAATGGCTACACCTTC. Its translation: CASTPSGNGYTF.

This chain joins TRBV18 and TRBJ1-6; D call uncertain. Germline CDR1 is KGHSH and CDR2 is LQKENI. V was clipped by 6 bases and J by 0 bases, with 9 bases between them. The CDR3 is 15 amino acids. The CDR3 nucleotides read TGTGCCAGCTCCCAGGACCCCTCCTATAATTCACCCCTCCACTTT. It specifies CASSQDPSYNSPLHF.

This chain uses TRBV23-1 with TRBJ2-5, with TRBD2 matching 8 bases. TRBV23-1 qualifies as an ORF whose function is uncertain. CDR3 length equals 18 residues. J gave up 1 base and V 6 bases, and 16 bases lay outside the gene matches. In DNA form, the CDR3 reads TGCGCCAGCAGACCCTTACTAGCGGCAAAACTCCTCCAAGAGACCCAGTACTTC. It encodes CASRPLLAAKLLQETQYF.

This clone has more than one count but fewer than ten. This sequence joins TRBV9 and TRBJ2-1, with 8 bases identical to TRBD1. CDR3 size: 15 residues. V lost 4 bases, J lost 1 base, and 4 bases stayed unmatched. Germline loops: CDR1 SGDLS, CDR2 YYNGEE. The CDR3 reads CASSPWTGSYNEQFF. DNA of the CDR3: TGTGCCAGCAGCCCCTGGACAGGGTCCTACAATGAGCAGTTCTTC.

CDR3 coding DNA: TGTGCCAGCAGGGGCTCCGGGACCCCTACGTACAATGAGCAGTTCTTC. Residues: CASRGSGTPTYNEQFF. This sequence joins TRBV7-9 and TRBJ2-1, with D perhaps TRBD1 or TRBD2 (5 bases each). This CDR3 spans 16 amino acids. Germline assignment: CDR1 SEHNR and CDR2 FQNEAQ (reference sequence). V shed 6 bases and J shed 4 bases, with 19 bases lying between them.

This clone was counted only a few times. The gene calls are TRBV6-5 and TRBJ2-7, with D unresolved. The CDR3 totals 12 residues. V was cut by 8 bases and J by 6 bases, with 14 bases left in between. Germline loops: CDR1 MNHEY, CDR2 SVGAGI. CDR3 amino acids: CASGRSWVEQYF. The CDR3 coding sequence is TGTGCCAGCGGTCGTTCATGGGTCGAGCAGTACTTC.

V gene TRBV7-3 combines with J gene TRBJ2-1, with TRBD2 as a possible D gene (6 bases). The germline V gene encodes CDR1 SGHTA and CDR2 FQGTGA. The ends were cut back, 5 bases at V and 7 bases at J, with 18 bases in the middle. The CDR3 spans 15 residues. CDR3 bases: TGTGCCAGCAGCCCCCCCGGCCGGGAGTGGAATGAGCAGTTCTTC. It specifies CASSPPGREWNEQFF.

This clone was found many times. This chain connects TRBV7-9 to TRBJ2-7; 7 bases are a match to TRBD1. Trimming cost V 8 bases and J 6 bases; bases outside gene matches: 10. Germline CDR1 and CDR2: SEHNR and FQNEAQ (reference sequence). CDR3 length equals 13 residues. The DNA for the CDR3 is TGTGCCAGCCGTTTAGGGACAGCACGCGAGCAGTACTTC. Protein sequence: CASRLGTAREQYF.

In the case of this clone: Within the sample, other DNA sequences also encode this same CDR3. V usage is TRBV6-5 and J usage is TRBJ2-5; 7 bases fit TRBD1. This CDR3 is 14 amino acids long. CDR1 and CDR2 from the germline V gene are MNHEY and SVGAGI. V was pared by 0 bases and J by 4 bases, with 2 bases of the junction left unmatched. CDR3 residues: CASSYSSGGETQYF. CDR3 nucleotides: TGTGCCAGCAGTTACTCCTCAGGGGGAGAGACCCAGTACTTC.

This clone appeared once. This chain links TRBV18 with TRBJ1-3, with D possibly being TRBD1 (5 bases). The CDR3 extends over 14 amino acids. Germline loops: CDR1 KGHSH, CDR2 LQKENI. Trimming shortened V by 3 bases and J by 2 bases, and 8 bases separated the two germline ends. This CDR3 reads CASSPQGTGNTIYF. The CDR3 DNA follows: TGTGCCAGCTCACCGCAGGGTACTGGAAACACCATATATTTT. Combining the CDR3 with reference TRBV18 and TRBJ1-3 gives the whole variable domain NAGVMQNPRHLVRRRGQEARLRCSPMKGHSHVYWYRQLPEEGLKFMVYLQKENIIDESGMPKERFSAEFPKEGPSILRIQQVVRGDSAAYFCASSPQGTGNTIYFGEGSWLTVV.

About this clone: Mismatch with germline at one junction end may stem from a read error. The chain couples TRBV10-3 to TRBJ2-7, with 9 bases identical to TRBD1. The CDR3 length is 14 residues. In germline, CDR1 is ENHRY, CDR2 SYGVKD. CDR3 protein: CASSGTGSSYEQYF. CDR3 DNA: TGTGCCAGCAGTGGGACAGGGAGCTCCTACGAGCAGTACTTC.